The 21 T cell receptor beta chains presented below share a single source sample, sequenced in a study of cytomegalovirus exposure and HLA in healthy donors. PCR involved 60 Vbeta and 13 Jbeta primers. Only in-frame clones appear in the TCRdb table, and some are missing; sequencing was by immunoSEQ multiplex PCR. Of 100,000 to 150,000 clones in the sample, roughly 69% were seen once. Sequenced: PBMCs. These receptors were collected from a human donor in good health.

This clone was picked up one time. The chain recombines TRBV6-5 with TRBJ2-7; D call uncertain. Trimming shortened V by 6 bases and J by 4 bases, and 16 bases separated the two germline ends. The germline CDR1 and CDR2 sequences are MNHEY and SVGAGI. This CDR3 comprises 14 residues. The DNA for the CDR3 is TGTGCCAGCAGCCCTCTAGGCGAACCTTACGAGCAGTACTTC. Its translation is CASSPLGEPYEQYF.

The chain combines TRBV9 with TRBJ2-3, with 9 bases fitting TRBD2. With V trimmed by 0 bases and J by 1 base, 9 bases remained unmatched. Germline loops: CDR1 SGDLS, CDR2 YYNGEE. This CDR3 has 18 amino acids. The CDR3 is CASSVGRGGIRGTDTQYF. The CDR3 bases are TGTGCCAGCAGCGTAGGGCGGGGGGGCATCCGGGGCACAGATACGCAGTATTTT.

Written as DNA, the CDR3 is TGCGCCAGCAGCCATGCCGGGACAGCGAACACCGGGGAGCTGTTTTTT. This gives the protein CASSHAGTANTGELFF. The V gene is TRBV4-1, the J gene TRBJ2-2; 7 bases match TRBD1. There are 16 residues in the CDR3. The ends lost 3 bases at V and 0 bases at J; junction bases unmatched: 4. The germline V gene has CDR1 MGHRA and CDR2 YSYEKL.

This clone was observed a handful of times. The chain recombines TRBV7-9 with TRBJ2-5, with TRBD2 as a possible D gene (6 bases). Trimming took off 1 base at V and 3 bases at J, with 15 bases between the two ends. This CDR3 has 16 residues. CDR1 is SEHNR and CDR2 is FQNEAQ in the germline V gene (reference sequence). The CDR3 DNA reads as TGTGCCAGCAGCTTAGAAGTCGGGGGTCTGGAAGAGACCCAGTACTTC. Residues: CASSLEVGGLEETQYF.

The J gene is TRBJ1-2, the V gene TRBV7-9; 8 bases line up with TRBD1. The CDR3 runs to 17 residues. J gave up 4 bases and V 1 base, and 11 bases lay outside the gene matches. Germline CDR1 is SEHNR and CDR2 is FQNEAQ (reference sequence). Written as DNA, the CDR3 is TGTGCCAGCAGCTTAGTATGGGACAGGAGACACTTCTATGGCTACACCTTC. Residues: CASSLVWDRRHFYGYTF.

The CDR3 loop reads CASSVGAPYPLEQYF. The CDR3 coding sequence is TGTGCCAGCAGCGTAGGGGCGCCGTACCCGCTCGAGCAGTACTTC. V is TRBV9 and J is TRBJ2-7, with D uncertain. V lost 0 bases, J lost 6 bases, and 16 bases lay in between. The germline V gene has CDR1 SGDLS and CDR2 YYNGEE. This CDR3 has 15 residues.

The genes are TRBV7-3 and TRBJ1-5, with 8 bases fitting TRBD1. Per the germline V gene, CDR1 is SGHTA and CDR2 is FQGTGA. The CDR3 runs 18 residues. Trimming cost V 4 bases and J 0 bases; bases outside gene matches: 11. Here the CDR3 DNA reads TGTGCCAGCAGCTCACCGGGACAGGCGAGAAATAGCAATCAGCCCCAGCATTTT. Protein sequence: CASSSPGQARNSNQPQHF.

As concerns this clone: The sample carries other DNA sequences with the same CDR3. The chain couples TRBV7-9 to TRBJ1-2; D perhaps matches TRBD1 (6 bases). The V gene lost 1 base and the J gene lost 4 bases, with 16 bases spanning the gap. This CDR3 spans 16 amino acids. Per the germline V gene, CDR1 is SEHNR and CDR2 is FQNEAQ (reference sequence). The chain's CDR3 is CASSLGLQGNIYGYTF. The CDR3 DNA follows: TGTGCCAGCAGCTTAGGTCTCCAGGGGAATATCTATGGCTACACCTTC.

The V gene is TRBV5-5, the J gene TRBJ2-7; 7 bases are a match to TRBD2. The CDR3 is 13 residues long. Per the germline V gene, CDR1 is SGHKS and CDR2 is YYEKEE (reference sequence). J lost 2 bases, V lost 4 bases, and 3 bases had no gene match. CDR3 nucleotide sequence: TGTGCCAGCAGCCGGGACTACGCCTACGAGCAGTACTTC. Amino acids: CASSRDYAYEQYF.

This chain joins TRBV2 and TRBJ1-1; 8 bases agree with TRBD1. The CDR3 spans 15 residues. After removal of 6 bases from V and 2 bases from J, the junction contained 8 bases not matched to a gene. Germline CDR1 reads SNHLY; CDR2 reads FYNNEI. The CDR3 sequence: CASRIQGARNTEAFF. CDR3 coding DNA: TGTGCCAGCAGGATCCAGGGGGCGAGAAACACTGAAGCTTTCTTT.

The gene calls are TRBV19 and TRBJ2-1; D unclear. Trimming stripped 2 bases from V and 5 bases from J, with 10 bases between. This CDR3 region has 14 residues. Germline V gene lookup returns CDR1 LNHDA and CDR2 SQIVND (reference sequence). The CDR3 DNA is TGTGCCAGTAGTATACTCATCCGGGACAATGAGCAGTTCTTC. Translating gives CASSILIRDNEQFF.

V gene TRBV6-4 combines with J gene TRBJ2-1; 9 bases map to TRBD2. Germline V gene lookup returns CDR1 MRHNA and CDR2 SNTAGT. This CDR3 comprises 15 residues. V gave up 3 bases and J gave up 4 bases; unmatched junction bases: 4. CDR3 loop: CASSEGGGAYNEQFF. CDR3 sequence (DNA): TGTGCCAGCAGTGAGGGCGGGGGGGCATACAATGAGCAGTTCTTC.

This chain joins TRBV18 and TRBJ1-2; D not resolved. V was shortened by 3 bases and J by 5 bases, with 10 bases between the two germline ends. Looked up from germline, CDR1 is KGHSH and CDR2 is LQKENI. The CDR3 spans 13 residues. CDR3 protein: CASSPTAGYGYTF. The CDR3 DNA follows: TGTGCCAGCTCACCTACGGCAGGTTATGGCTACACCTTC.

The chain links TRBV28 to TRBJ2-7, with D possibly TRBD2 on 6 matching bases. CDR3 length: 11 residues. The V gene's germline CDR1 is MDHEN and CDR2 SYDVKM. Trimming pared 8 bases from V and 6 bases from J, leaving 11 bases between. The CDR3 DNA reads as TGTGCCAGCGGGACTCGGACCGAGCAGTACTTC. Translated, it gives CASGTRTEQYF. The entire variable domain, with the rest obtained from reference TRBV28 and TRBJ2-7, is as follows: DVKVTQSSRYLVKRTGEKVFLECVQDMDHENMFWYRQDPGLGLRLIYFSYDVKMKEKGDIPEGYSVSREKKERFSLILESASTNQTSMYLCASGTRTEQYFGPGTRLTVT.

The chain couples TRBV27 to TRBJ1-2, with TRBD1 as a possible D gene (6 bases). This CDR3 has 15 amino acids. Germline V gives CDR1 MNHEY, CDR2 SMNVEV (reference sequence). This chain's CDR3 is CATQFQDRLNYGYTF. CDR3 DNA sequence: TGTGCTACGCAGTTCCAGGACAGACTAAACTATGGCTACACCTTC.

The gene calls are TRBV6-4 and TRBJ2-3; 14 bases fit TRBD2. The germline gives CDR1 MRHNA, CDR2 SNTAGT. V lost 0 bases to trimming and J lost 4 bases; unmatched junction nucleotides: 0. The CDR3 extends over 16 amino acids. In nucleotides, the CDR3 is TGTGCCAGCAGTGACTCGACTAGCGGGGGGGCAGATACGCAGTATTTT. Translation gives CASSDSTSGGADTQYF.

The V and J genes are TRBV29-1 and TRBJ2-3; 11 nucleotides agree with TRBD2. The CDR3 consists of 13 residues. The V segment lost 6 bases and the J segment 6 bases; nucleotides outside the gene matches: 5. The germline V gene has CDR1 SQVTM and CDR2 ANQGSEA. CDR3 DNA sequence: TGCAGCGTGGGTAGCGGGGGGGCGGATACGCAGTATTTT. Translating it yields CSVGSGGADTQYF.

CDR3 DNA: TGTGCCAGCAGACCAGGGGGCGGGGGCACCGGGGAGCTGTTTTTT. Amino acids: CASRPGGGGTGELFF. The chain links TRBV7-6 to TRBJ2-2; D is perhaps TRBD1 (8 bases). This CDR3 spans 15 amino acids. CDR1 is SGHVS and CDR2 is FNYEAQ in the germline V gene. The V gene lost 6 bases and the J gene lost 4 bases, with 15 bases spanning the gap.

The chain is built from TRBV10-3 and TRBJ2-1; 13 bases align to TRBD2. CDR3 length: 16 residues. Germline CDR1 and CDR2: ENHRY and SYGVKD. V dropped 6 bases and J dropped 1; count of bases not matched to a gene: 3. In DNA, the CDR3 is TGTGCCATCAGGGAGACTAGCGGGAGGTCCTACAATGAGCAGTTCTTC. Translated, it gives CAIRETSGRSYNEQFF.

The rearrangement uses TRBV11-3 and TRBJ2-5; D is possibly TRBD2 (5 bases). V lost 5 bases to trimming and J lost 4 bases, with 8 bases between them. This CDR3 spans 12 amino acids. Germline V gene lookup returns CDR1 SGHNT and CDR2 YENEEA. This CDR3 is CASSRGPETQYF. The CDR3 DNA reads as TGTGCCAGCAGCAGAGGGCCAGAGACCCAGTACTTC.

V and J are TRBV4-2 and TRBJ2-3; TRBD1 matches at 8 bases. Germline trimming cut 4 bases from V and 8 bases from J; bases unmatched to any gene: 5. The germline gives CDR1 LGHNA, CDR2 YNFKEQ. This CDR3 has 13 residues. CDR3: CASSPGGSGTQYF. In DNA, the CDR3 is TGTGCCAGCAGCCCAGGGGGCTCGGGTACGCAGTATTTT.